This TCR beta chain is drawn from a study of blood T cell repertoires in COVID-19. Looking at the study overall: In each case, the material was cDNA or gDNA derived from T cells, B-cell-depleted T cells, or PBMCs.

Trimming removed 2 bases from V and 5 bases from J, with 16 bases in between. The CDR3 extends over 15 amino acids. CDR1 is SGHNT and CDR2 is YYREEE in the germline V gene (reference sequence). Grouping used clinical history reported by participants in a survey and questionnaire. Sequenced by immunoSEQ multiplex PCR; TCRdb stores in-frame clones only, minus some. The table has about 230,000 clones, 85% to 90% seen once. This receptor was obtained from a woman aged 25 to 45 with acute COVID-19. The sample comprised PBMCs or T cells enriched from blood (not recorded which). This chain uses TRBV5-4 with TRBJ1-1; no clear D. The CDR3 sequence is CASSLEGQPSTEAFF. As DNA, the CDR3 is TGTGCCAGCAGCTTAGAGGGCCAACCGAGTACTGAAGCTTTCTTT.